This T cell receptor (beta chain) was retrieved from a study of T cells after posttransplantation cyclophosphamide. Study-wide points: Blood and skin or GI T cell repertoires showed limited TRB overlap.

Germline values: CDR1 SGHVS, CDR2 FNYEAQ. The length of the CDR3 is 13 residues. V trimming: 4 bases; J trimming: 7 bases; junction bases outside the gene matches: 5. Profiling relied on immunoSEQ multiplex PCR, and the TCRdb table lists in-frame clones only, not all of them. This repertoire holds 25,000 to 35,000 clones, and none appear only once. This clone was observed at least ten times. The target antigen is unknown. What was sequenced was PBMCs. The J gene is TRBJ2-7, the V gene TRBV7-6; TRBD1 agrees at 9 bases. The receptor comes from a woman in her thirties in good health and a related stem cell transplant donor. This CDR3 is CASSSDRGWEQYF. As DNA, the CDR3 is TGTGCCAGCAGCTCGGACAGGGGCTGGGAGCAGTACTTC.